This passage covers 13 T cell receptor beta chains from one sample sequenced in a study of CD8 T cells in Susac syndrome. When the RNA was reverse transcribed, random hexamers were used with an input of roughly 0.45 to 1 ug. A single record per CDR3 protein comes from TCRdb applying MiXCR to the immunoSEQ multiplex PCR reads. This sample carries about 47,000 distinct CDR3 sequences, 92% of them seen once, and the ten largest clones take around 0.42%. Sample: CD8+ T cells from PBMCs. These receptors originate from a human donor in good health.

The J gene is TRBJ1-2, the V gene TRBV12-3 or TRBV12-4; 11 bases are shared with TRBD1. The ends lost 6 bases at V and 6 bases at J; junction bases unmatched: 12. The CDR3 totals 16 residues. The CDR3, as DNA: TGTGCCAGCAGACCTTATTTAGGACAGGGGGCGGATGGCTACACCTTC. As protein: CASRPYLGQGADGYTF.

The chain recombines TRBV3-1 with TRBJ2-3; D perhaps matches TRBD1 (5 bases). Germline V CDR1 and CDR2: LGHDT, YNNKEL (reference sequence). V was shortened by 0 bases and J by 6 bases, with 10 bases between the two germline ends. There are 14 residues in the CDR3. The CDR3: CASSQDAGPDTQYF. The CDR3 DNA is TGTGCCAGCAGCCAAGACGCAGGGCCCGATACGCAGTATTTT.

The CDR3 bases are TGTGCCAGCAGCCAAGTGGGAGCTCGGAAGGATACGCAGTATTTT. As protein: CASSQVGARKDTQYF. The rearrangement links TRBV3-1 to TRBJ2-3; D perhaps matches TRBD2 (5 bases). CDR1 and CDR2 from the germline V gene are LGHDT and YNNKEL (reference sequence). CDR3 length equals 15 residues. V lost 1 base, J lost 6 bases, and 14 bases lay in between.

The J gene is TRBJ2-7, the V gene TRBV7-9; 10 nucleotides line up with TRBD2. CDR1 and CDR2 from the germline V gene are SEHNR and FQNEAQ (reference sequence). The CDR3 has 15 residues. The J segment lost 3 bases and the V segment lost 1 base, leaving 3 bases of the junction unmatched. The CDR3 here is CASSLEASGGYEQYF. CDR3 DNA sequence: TGTGCCAGCAGCTTAGAGGCTAGCGGGGGCTACGAGCAGTACTTC.

The chain combines TRBV2 with TRBJ2-4; TRBD2 might be the D (5 bases). CDR3 size: 21 residues. Germline CDR1 SNHLY, CDR2 FYNNEI. Trimming stripped 4 bases from V and 0 bases from J, with 28 bases between. The chain's CDR3 is CASSGPHDADTWTLAKNIQYF. In DNA, the CDR3 is TGTGCCAGCAGTGGTCCGCACGACGCAGATACTTGGACTTTAGCCAAAAACATTCAGTACTTC.

CDR3 region: CASSLLSGFGMEQYF. In DNA form, the CDR3 reads TGCGCCAGCAGCTTGCTTAGCGGGTTTGGAATGGAGCAGTACTTC. The J gene is TRBJ2-7, the V gene TRBV5-1; 7 positions match TRBD2. The germline V gene encodes CDR1 SGHRS and CDR2 YFSETQ. V gave up 1 base and J gave up 7 bases; unmatched junction bases: 11. The CDR3 spans 15 residues.

In this sample, this clonotype turned up once. This sequence joins TRBV6-5 and TRBJ2-2, with D possibly matching TRBD2 (6 bases). Per the germline V gene, CDR1 is MNHEY and CDR2 is SVGAGI. This CDR3 has 18 amino acids. V was trimmed by 0 bases and J by 6 bases, leaving 20 bases between them. This CDR3 is CASSYSGLGQFPAGELFF. In DNA, the CDR3 is TGTGCCAGCAGTTACTCGGGACTTGGCCAGTTTCCGGCCGGGGAGCTGTTTTTT.

This clonotype was seen just once. CDR3 DNA: TGTGCCAGCAGCTTAAAGCCAGGGGGATACGAGCAGTACTTC. Amino acid sequence: CASSLKPGGYEQYF. The V and J genes are TRBV7-6 and TRBJ2-7; 7 positions agree with TRBD1. V was pared by 2 bases and J by 4 bases, with 5 bases of the junction left unmatched. CDR3 size: 14 residues. Germline V gives CDR1 SGHVS, CDR2 FNYEAQ. Looking up the rest from reference TRBV7-6 and TRBJ2-7 gives the full variable domain: GAGVSQSPRYKVTKRGQDVALRCDPISGHVSLYWYRQALGQGPEFLTYFNYEAQQDKSGLPNDRFSAERPEGSISTLTIQRTEQRDSAMYRCASSLKPGGYEQYFGPGTRLTVT.

Only a few counts were recorded for this clonotype. The chain recombines TRBV5-5 with TRBJ2-7; D ambiguous. CDR3 length: 14 residues. V shed 1 base and J shed 0 bases, with 8 bases lying between them. The germline V gene has CDR1 SGHKS and CDR2 YYEKEE (reference sequence). CDR3 DNA: TGTGCCAGCAGCTTGACACACCACTCCTACGAGCAGTACTTC. It specifies CASSLTHHSYEQYF.

This sequence joins TRBV19 and TRBJ2-2, with TRBD1 as a possible D gene (6 bases). The CDR3 is made up of 14 amino acids. Germline lookup yields CDR1 LNHDA and CDR2 SQIVND (reference sequence). V was trimmed by 8 bases and J by 3 bases, leaving 13 bases between them. Here the CDR3 DNA reads TGTGCCAGTTGCCGCAGGGGATACACCGGGGAGCTGTTTTTT. Translated, it gives CASCRRGYTGELFF. Looking up the rest from reference TRBV19 and TRBJ2-2 gives the full variable domain: DGGITQSPKYLFRKEGQNVTLSCEQNLNHDAMYWYRQDPGQGLRLIYYSQIVNDFQKGDIAEGYSVSREKKESFPLTVTSAQKNPTAFYLCASCRRGYTGELFFGEGSRLTVL.

V gene TRBV7-2 combines with J gene TRBJ1-2, with D hard to call. Per germline, CDR1 SGHTA and CDR2 FQGNSA. With 5 bases removed from V and 8 bases from J, the gap between germline ends came to 12 bases. This CDR3 region has 12 residues. For the CDR3, the DNA is TGTGCCAGCAGCCCGGCGGCTCTGGGCTACACCTTC. Amino acid sequence: CASSPAALGYTF.

The rearrangement uses TRBV10-3 and TRBJ2-1; D is perhaps TRBD1 (6 bases). Per germline, CDR1 ENHRY and CDR2 SYGVKD. This CDR3 spans 20 amino acids. CDR3 bases: TGTGCAATTGCGCAGACAGGTGGGATTCTAGCATTCCCACTATACAATGAGCAGTTCTTC. This encodes CAIAQTGGILAFPLYNEQFF.

The chain uses TRBV7-8 and TRBJ2-7; D uncertain. Germline V lookup: CDR1 SGHVS, CDR2 FQNEAQ. Deletions cut 5 bases from V and 6 bases from J, with 23 bases between. The CDR3 contains 16 residues. The CDR3 loop reads CASSVLRGPAPGEQYF. CDR3 DNA sequence: TGTGCCAGCAGCGTATTGAGAGGACCCGCTCCTGGCGAGCAGTACTTC.